This T cell receptor beta chain emerged from a study of T cells after yellow fever vaccination. Study summary: Where fractions had low cell numbers, libraries were prepared from them with the SMART-Seq v4 Ultra Low Input RNA kit.

This clonotype turned up a few times. Its target is not known. A single record per CDR3 protein comes from TCRdb applying MiXCR to the 5' RACE reads. This sample has under 300,000 distinct CDR3 sequences, with about 7% found just once. Study-wide results and caveats: Booster samples showed a return of most primary-vaccination clones (almost 97% CD4, approximately 88% CD8). Contaminants from the bulk population, in the form of abundant clonotypes, could be found in FACS-sorted repertoires.

V was clipped by 6 bases and J by 4 bases; unmatched bases: 10. CDR3 length: 16 amino acids. Per germline, CDR1 SGHKS and CDR2 YYEKEE (reference sequence). This sequence joins TRBV5-5 and TRBJ2-2, with 9 nucleotides matching TRBD1. The starting material was CD4+ T cells sorted from PBMCs, obtained on the day of the yellow fever booster vaccination. This clonotype originated in a man aged 25-45 years who received the YFV17D yellow fever vaccine. CDR3 loop: CASTPGTGTVTGELFF. Written as DNA, the CDR3 is TGTGCCAGCACCCCGGGGACAGGGACGGTCACCGGGGAGCTGTTTTTT.